This T cell receptor beta chain was observed in a study of blood T cell repertoires in COVID-19. Study context: COVID-19 samples, acute and convalescent, were from the United States, Italy and Spain.

In germline, CDR1 is SGHDT, CDR2 YYEEEE. J lost 6 bases, V lost 3 bases, and 3 bases had no gene match. The CDR3 spans 15 residues. Generated by immunoSEQ multiplex PCR, the TCRdb table keeps only in-frame clones and is missing some. The sample has 270,000 or so clones; roughly 86% are singletons. Each recovered donor of Cohort 3 presented with two negative PCRs, clearance, or symptom resolution. The clonotype originates from a woman between 18 and 29 years old who had recovered from COVID-19. The chain is built from TRBV5-6 and TRBJ1-6; 10 bases are a match to TRBD1. The sample was PBMCs or T cells enriched from blood (not recorded which). The CDR3 DNA follows: TGTGCCAGCAGCTCGGGGACAGGGGTTAATTCACCCCTCCACTTT. Its translation is CASSSGTGVNSPLHF.